A few counts support the clone carrying this T cell receptor beta chain. Antigen specificity is unknown. This entry belongs to a study of T cell responses to AZD1222 COVID-19 vaccine. Libraries were prepared by immunoSEQ multiplex PCR; TCRdb keeps only in-frame clonotypes and omits some of them. The table includes approximately 70,000 clones, roughly 85% detected once. This CDR3 has 16 residues. Germline assignment: CDR1 MGHRA and CDR2 YSYEKL. Trimming pared 1 base from V and 1 base from J, leaving 11 bases between. The study, taken as a whole, reports: The study reported that nearly half of spike-specific TCRs target unmutated variant regions.

This specimen consisted of peripheral blood, obtained on day 0 of AZD1222 vaccination. This sequence was found in an adult in good health. This chain links TRBV4-1 with TRBJ1-5, with D uncertain. The CDR3 DNA reads as TGCGCCAGCAGCCAAGTTGCAACGGGGAGCAATCAGCCCCAGCATTTT. Protein: CASSQVATGSNQPQHF.